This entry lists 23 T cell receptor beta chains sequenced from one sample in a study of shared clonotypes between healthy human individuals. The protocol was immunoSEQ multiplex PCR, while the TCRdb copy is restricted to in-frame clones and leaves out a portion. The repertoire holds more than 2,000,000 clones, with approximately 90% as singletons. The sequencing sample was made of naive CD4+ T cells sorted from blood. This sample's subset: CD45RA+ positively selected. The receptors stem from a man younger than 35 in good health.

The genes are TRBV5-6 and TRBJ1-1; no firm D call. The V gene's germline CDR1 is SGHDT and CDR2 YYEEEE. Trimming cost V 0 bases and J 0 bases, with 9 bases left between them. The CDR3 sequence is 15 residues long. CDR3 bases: TGTGCCAGCAGCTTGGCCGCAGGAGTGAACACTGAAGCTTTCTTT. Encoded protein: CASSLAAGVNTEAFF.

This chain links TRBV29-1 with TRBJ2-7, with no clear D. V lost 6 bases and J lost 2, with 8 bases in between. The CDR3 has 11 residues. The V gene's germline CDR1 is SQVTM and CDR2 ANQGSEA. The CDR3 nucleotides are TGCAGCGTCGCGCACGCCTACGAGCAGTACTTC. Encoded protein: CSVAHAYEQYF.

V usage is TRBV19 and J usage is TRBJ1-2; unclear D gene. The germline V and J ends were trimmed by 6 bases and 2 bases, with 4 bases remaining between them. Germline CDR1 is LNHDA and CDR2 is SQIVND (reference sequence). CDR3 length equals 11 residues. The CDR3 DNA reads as TGTGCCAGTAGCCAGAACTATGGCTACACCTTC. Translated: CASSQNYGYTF.

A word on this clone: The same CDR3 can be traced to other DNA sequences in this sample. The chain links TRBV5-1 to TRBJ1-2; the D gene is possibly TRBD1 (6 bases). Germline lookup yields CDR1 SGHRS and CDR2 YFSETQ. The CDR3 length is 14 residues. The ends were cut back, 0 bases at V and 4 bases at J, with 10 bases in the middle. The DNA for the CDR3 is TGCGCCAGCAGCTTGGCCGGCAGGGGCTATGGCTACACCTTC. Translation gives CASSLAGRGYGYTF.

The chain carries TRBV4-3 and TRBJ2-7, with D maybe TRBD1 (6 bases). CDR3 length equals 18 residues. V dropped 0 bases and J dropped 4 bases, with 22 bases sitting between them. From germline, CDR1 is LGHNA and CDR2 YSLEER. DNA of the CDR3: TGCGCCAGCAGCCAAGATGGGAGTCAGGGGACGTCGTCGTACGAGCAGTACTTC. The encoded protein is CASSQDGSQGTSSYEQYF.

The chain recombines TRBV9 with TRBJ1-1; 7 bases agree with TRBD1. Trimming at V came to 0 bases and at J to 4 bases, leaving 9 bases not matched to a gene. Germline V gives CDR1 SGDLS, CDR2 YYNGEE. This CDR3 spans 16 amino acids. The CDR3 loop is CASSVVDRARGTEAFF. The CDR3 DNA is TGTGCCAGCAGCGTAGTAGACAGGGCTAGGGGCACTGAAGCTTTCTTT. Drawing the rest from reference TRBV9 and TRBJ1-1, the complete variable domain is DSGVTQTPKHLITATGQRVTLRCSPRSGDLSVYWYQQSLDQGLQFLIQYYNGEERAKGNILERFSAQQFPDLHSELNLSSLELGDSALYFCASSVVDRARGTEAFFGQGTRLTVV.

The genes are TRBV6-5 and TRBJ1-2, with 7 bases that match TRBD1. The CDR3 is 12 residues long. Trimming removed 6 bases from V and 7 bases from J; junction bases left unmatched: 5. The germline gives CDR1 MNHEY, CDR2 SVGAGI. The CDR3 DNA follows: TGTGCCAGCAGGCAGGGGGTCGGTGGCTACACCTTC. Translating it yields CASRQGVGGYTF.

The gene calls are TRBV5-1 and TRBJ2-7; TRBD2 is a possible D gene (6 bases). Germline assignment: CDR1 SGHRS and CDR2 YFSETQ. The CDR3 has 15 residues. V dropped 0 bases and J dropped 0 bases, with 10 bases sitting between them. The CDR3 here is CASSLVGGNSYEQYF. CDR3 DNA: TGCGCCAGCAGCTTGGTTGGCGGGAACTCCTACGAGCAGTACTTC.

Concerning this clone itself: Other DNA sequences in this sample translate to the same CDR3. The CDR3 coding sequence is TGTGCCAGCAGCGTACTAGCGGGTGCCTACGAGCAGTACTTC. Residues: CASSVLAGAYEQYF. This chain links TRBV5-6 with TRBJ2-7; 9 bases agree with TRBD2. The J segment lost 2 bases and the V segment lost 4 bases, leaving 4 bases of the junction unmatched. The CDR3 spans 14 residues. The V gene's germline CDR1 is SGHDT and CDR2 YYEEEE.

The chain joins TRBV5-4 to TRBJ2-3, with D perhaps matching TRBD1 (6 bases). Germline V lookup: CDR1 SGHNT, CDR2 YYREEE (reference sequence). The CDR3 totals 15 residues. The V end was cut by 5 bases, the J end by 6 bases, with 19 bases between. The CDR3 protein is CASSSPGQARDTQYF. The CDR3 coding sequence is TGTGCCAGCAGTTCACCGGGACAAGCCAGGGATACGCAGTATTTT.

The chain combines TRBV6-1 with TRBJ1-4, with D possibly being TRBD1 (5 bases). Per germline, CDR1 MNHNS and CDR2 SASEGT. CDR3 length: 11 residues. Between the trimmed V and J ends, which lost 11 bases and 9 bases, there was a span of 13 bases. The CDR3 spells CASRGRKKLFF. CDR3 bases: TGTGCCTCCCGGGGGAGGAAAAAACTGTTTTTT.

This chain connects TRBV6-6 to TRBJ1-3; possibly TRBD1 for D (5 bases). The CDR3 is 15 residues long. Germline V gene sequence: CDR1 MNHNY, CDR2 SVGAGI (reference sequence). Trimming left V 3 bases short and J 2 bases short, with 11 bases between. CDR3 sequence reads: CASSYSDRPGNTIYF. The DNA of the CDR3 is TGTGCCAGCAGTTATTCCGACAGACCTGGAAACACCATATATTTT.

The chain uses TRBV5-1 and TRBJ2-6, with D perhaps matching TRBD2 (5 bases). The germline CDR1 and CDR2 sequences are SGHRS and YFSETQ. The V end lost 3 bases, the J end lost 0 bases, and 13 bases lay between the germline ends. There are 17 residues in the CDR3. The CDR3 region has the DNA TGCGCCAGCAGCTCCGTAGCGAGGACCTCTGGGGCCAACGTCCTGACTTTC. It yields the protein CASSSVARTSGANVLTF.

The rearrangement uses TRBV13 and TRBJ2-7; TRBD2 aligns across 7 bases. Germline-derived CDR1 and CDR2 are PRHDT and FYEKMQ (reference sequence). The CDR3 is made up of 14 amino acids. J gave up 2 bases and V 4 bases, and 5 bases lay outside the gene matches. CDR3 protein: CASSSGGGAYEQYF. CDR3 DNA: TGTGCCAGCAGCTCGGGGGGAGGGGCCTACGAGCAGTACTTC. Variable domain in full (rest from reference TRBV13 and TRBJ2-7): AAGVIQSPRHLIKEKRETATLKCYPIPRHDTVYWYQQGPGQDPQFLISFYEKMQSDKGSIPDRFSAQQFSDYHSELNMSSLELGDSALYFCASSSGGGAYEQYFGPGTRLTVT.

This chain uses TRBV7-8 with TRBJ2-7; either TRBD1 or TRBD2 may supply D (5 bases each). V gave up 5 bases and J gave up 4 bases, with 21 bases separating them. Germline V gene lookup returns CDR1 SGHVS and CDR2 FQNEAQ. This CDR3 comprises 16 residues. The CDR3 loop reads CASSKVLSGANYEQYF. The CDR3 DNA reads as TGTGCCAGCAGCAAAGTCTTATCCGGGGCGAATTACGAGCAGTACTTC.

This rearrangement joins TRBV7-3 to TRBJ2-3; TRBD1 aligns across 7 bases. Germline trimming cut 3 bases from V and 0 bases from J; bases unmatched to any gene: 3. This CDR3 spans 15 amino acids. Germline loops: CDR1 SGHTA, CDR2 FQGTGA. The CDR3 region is CASSLGQTSTDTQYF. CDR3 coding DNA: TGTGCCAGCAGCTTGGGACAGACTAGCACAGATACGCAGTATTTT.

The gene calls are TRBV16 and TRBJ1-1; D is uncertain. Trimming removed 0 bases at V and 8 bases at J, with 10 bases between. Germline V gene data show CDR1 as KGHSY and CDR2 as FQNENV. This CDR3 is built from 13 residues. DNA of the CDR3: TGTGCCAGCAGCCAATCATTGGGCAGGGAAGCTTTCTTT. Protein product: CASSQSLGREAFF.

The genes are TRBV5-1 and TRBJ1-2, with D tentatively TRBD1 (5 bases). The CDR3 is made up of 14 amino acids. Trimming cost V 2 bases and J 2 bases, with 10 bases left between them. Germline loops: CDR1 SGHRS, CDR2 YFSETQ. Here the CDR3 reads CASSFGRANYGYTF. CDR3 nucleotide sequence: TGCGCCAGCAGCTTTGGCAGGGCGAACTATGGCTACACCTTC. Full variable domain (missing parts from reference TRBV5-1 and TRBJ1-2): KAGVTQTPRYLIKTRGQQVTLSCSPISGHRSVSWYQQTPGQGLQFLFEYFSETQRNKGNFPGRFSGRQFSNSRSEMNVSTLELGDSALYLCASSFGRANYGYTFGSGTRLTVV.

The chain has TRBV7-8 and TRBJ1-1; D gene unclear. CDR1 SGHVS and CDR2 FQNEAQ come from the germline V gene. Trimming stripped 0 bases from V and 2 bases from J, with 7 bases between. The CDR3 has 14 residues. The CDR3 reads CASSLAVLNTEAFF. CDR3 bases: TGTGCCAGCAGCTTAGCCGTGTTAAACACTGAAGCTTTCTTT.

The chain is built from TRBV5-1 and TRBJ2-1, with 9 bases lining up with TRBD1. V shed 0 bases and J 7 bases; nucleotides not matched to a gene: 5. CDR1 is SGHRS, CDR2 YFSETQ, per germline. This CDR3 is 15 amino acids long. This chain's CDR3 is CASSLEDRGWNEQFF. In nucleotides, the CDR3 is TGCGCCAGCAGCTTGGAGGACAGGGGATGGAATGAGCAGTTCTTC.

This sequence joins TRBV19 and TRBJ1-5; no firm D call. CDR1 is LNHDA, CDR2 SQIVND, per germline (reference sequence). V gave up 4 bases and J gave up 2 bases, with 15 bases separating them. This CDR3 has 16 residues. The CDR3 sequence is CASSREGGQGNQPQHF. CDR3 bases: TGTGCCAGTAGTAGAGAGGGTGGGCAAGGCAATCAGCCCCAGCATTTT. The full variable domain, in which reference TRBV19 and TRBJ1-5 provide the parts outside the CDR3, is DGGITQSPKYLFRKEGQNVTLSCEQNLNHDAMYWYRQDPGQGLRLIYYSQIVNDFQKGDIAEGYSVSREKKESFPLTVTSAQKNPTAFYLCASSREGGQGNQPQHFGDGTRLSIL.

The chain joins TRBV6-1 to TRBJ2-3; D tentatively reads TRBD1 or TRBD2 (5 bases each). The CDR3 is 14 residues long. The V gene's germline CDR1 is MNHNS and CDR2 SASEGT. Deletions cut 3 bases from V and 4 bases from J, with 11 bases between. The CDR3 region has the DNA TGTGCCAGCAGTGACGGGCAGGGAGCAGATACGCAGTATTTT. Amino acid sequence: CASSDGQGADTQYF.

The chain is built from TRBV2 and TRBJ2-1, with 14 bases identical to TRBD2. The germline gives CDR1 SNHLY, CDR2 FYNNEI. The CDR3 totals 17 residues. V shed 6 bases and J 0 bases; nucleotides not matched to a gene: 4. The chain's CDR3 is CASSGLAGGTSYNEQFF. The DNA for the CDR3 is TGTGCCAGCAGCGGACTAGCGGGAGGTACCTCCTACAATGAGCAGTTCTTC.